This T cell receptor beta chain came from a study of blood T cells in healthy people across ages. The germline V gene encodes CDR1 SQVTM and CDR2 ANQGSEA. Trimming removed 7 bases from V and 4 bases from J; junction bases left unmatched: 11. CDR3 length equals 15 residues. This clonotype appeared a few times. Using a J-beta primer mix together with a sample-barcoded 5' primer, a second PCR was run for about 6 to 11 cycles. One entry per CDR3 protein, called by TCRdb with MiXCR from the 5' RACE reads. In the table there are under 800,000 distinct CDR3 sequences, 40% to 45% of which are singletons. This receptor was taken from an older woman in good health. The sequenced sample was blood. The gene calls are TRBV29-1 and TRBJ2-1; TRBD2 agrees at 9 bases. CDR3: CSGHAGTSSYNEQFF. In DNA, the CDR3 is TGCAGCGGGCACGCAGGGACTAGCAGTTACAATGAGCAGTTCTTC.